This entry lists 32 T cell receptor beta chains sequenced from one sample in a study of cytomegalovirus exposure and HLA in healthy donors (dated by TCRdb to about 2017). Libraries were made using the immunoSEQ multiplex PCR assay. The multiplex PCR relied on a mix of 60 forward primers for TCR Vbeta segments and 13 reverse primers for TCR Jbeta segments. TCRdb holds this immuneACCESS table with in-frame rearrangements only. Some clones are missing; in checked studies, unresolved V genes explain under half, and the rest has no known cause. A total of about 130,000 clones appear in this sample, about 78% of them only once. 2.9% of the sample is taken by the ten largest. The sequenced sample was PBMCs. The source is a human donor in good health.

V gene TRBV9 combines with J gene TRBJ1-4; D call uncertain. The V gene lost 0 bases and the J gene lost 3 bases, with 12 bases spanning the gap. Germline CDR1 SGDLS, CDR2 YYNGEE. The CDR3 contains 16 residues. The CDR3 reads CASSVEEGPANEKLFF. The CDR3 DNA follows: TGTGCCAGCAGCGTAGAAGAGGGCCCAGCTAATGAAAAACTGTTTTTT.

The chain couples TRBV4-1 to TRBJ2-3; possibly TRBD1 for D (6 bases). The germline V gene has CDR1 MGHRA and CDR2 YSYEKL. V was pared by 1 base and J by 6 bases, with 20 bases between. This CDR3 region has 17 residues. The CDR3 loop is CASSQGPSQGLGDTQYF. In nucleotides, the CDR3 is TGCGCCAGCAGCCAAGGACCCTCCCAGGGGCTTGGCGATACGCAGTATTTT.

The chain combines TRBV9 with TRBJ2-3; 13 bases agree with TRBD2. Germline V gene sequence: CDR1 SGDLS, CDR2 YYNGEE. The CDR3 is 20 amino acids. The V segment lost 1 base and the J segment 6 bases; nucleotides outside the gene matches: 17. CDR3 region: CASSVNTGTSGTGEADTQYF. DNA for the CDR3: TGTGCCAGCAGCGTAAATACCGGGACTAGCGGGACCGGAGAAGCTGATACGCAGTATTTT.

This chain connects TRBV19 to TRBJ2-7; possibly TRBD1 for D (8 bases). The germline gives CDR1 LNHDA, CDR2 SQIVND (reference sequence). V lost 4 bases, J lost 5 bases, and 18 bases lay in between. The CDR3 sequence is 15 residues long. CDR3 nucleotides: TGTGCCAGTAGTAGGGGGGGGACAGGATCAAACGAGCAGTACTTC. Protein product: CASSRGGTGSNEQYF.

J is TRBJ2-5 and V is TRBV18; D not certain. Trimming cost V 4 bases and J 4 bases, with 16 bases left between them. The CDR3 spans 15 residues. Germline CDR1 is KGHSH and CDR2 is LQKENI. CDR3 region: CASSRDSGYGETQYF. DNA for the CDR3: TGTGCCAGCTCACGAGACTCCGGGTACGGAGAGACCCAGTACTTC.

The V call is TRBV9, the J call TRBJ2-5, with 8 nucleotides matching TRBD1. The CDR3 is made up of 18 amino acids. Losses at the gene ends were 1 base for V and 1 base for J; bases not matched to a gene: 12. Germline V CDR1 and CDR2: SGDLS, YYNGEE. Here the CDR3 DNA reads TGTGCCAGCAGCGTAAATATCGGTGGACAGGGCCTCCAAGAGACCCAGTACTTC. Its protein product is CASSVNIGGQGLQETQYF. Variable domain in full (rest from reference TRBV9 and TRBJ2-5): DSGVTQTPKHLITATGQRVTLRCSPRSGDLSVYWYQQSLDQGLQFLIQYYNGEERAKGNILERFSAQQFPDLHSELNLSSLELGDSALYFCASSVNIGGQGLQETQYFGPGTRLLVL.

This clone was recorded only once. This is likely a read error, given that the CDR3 carries no conserved phenylalanine or tryptophan at its end. Because the CDR3's place on the DNA is in doubt, the DNA is left out and the CDR3 is given as listed by TCRdb. The chain recombines TRBV6-5 with TRBJ2-6; TRBD2 is the table's D call and was not checked against the DNA. The CDR3 contains 10 residues when both ends are counted. The germline V gene encodes CDR1 MNHEY and CDR2 SVGAGI. The CDR3 spells CASSRGRRGV.

This chain joins TRBV19 and TRBJ1-2; 7 bases line up with TRBD1. V trimming: 4 bases; J trimming: 3 bases; junction bases outside the gene matches: 8. The CDR3 spans 15 residues. Germline-derived CDR1 and CDR2 are LNHDA and SQIVND (reference sequence). CDR3 in DNA: TGTGCCAGTAGTAGAGACAGGGTAGCGGACTATGGCTACACCTTC. This gives the protein CASSRDRVADYGYTF.

The J gene is TRBJ2-5, the V gene TRBV27, with TRBD1 matching 8 bases. The CDR3 runs to 16 residues. V trimming: 2 bases; J trimming: 3 bases; junction bases outside the gene matches: 8. From germline, CDR1 is MNHEY and CDR2 SMNVEV (reference sequence). The CDR3 sequence: CASSLKGTGGKETQYF. For the CDR3, the DNA is TGTGCCAGCAGTTTAAAGGGGACAGGTGGGAAAGAGACCCAGTACTTC.

This clone occurred a few times. Mismatch with germline at one junction end may stem from a read error. The gene calls are TRBV7-3 and TRBJ2-2; 10 nucleotides match TRBD1. There are 14 residues in the CDR3. Per germline, CDR1 SGHTA and CDR2 FQGTGA. CDR3 DNA sequence: TGTGCCAGCAGCTTAACGCCGAGGACAGGGGGGCTGTTTTTT. Translation: CASSLTPRTGGLFF.

The chain recombines TRBV15 with TRBJ2-3, with 13 bases aligning to TRBD2. The CDR3 length is 15 residues. The junction had 5 bases not matched to a gene; V was cut back by 5 bases and J by 6 bases. Germline V lookup: CDR1 LNHNV, CDR2 YYDKDF (reference sequence). The DNA for the CDR3 is TGTGCCACCAGCGGACTAGCGGGGGCCTGGGATACGCAGTATTTT. The encoded protein is CATSGLAGAWDTQYF.

This clone was picked up a small number of times. The CDR3 spells CSAFGPPRDEQYF. The CDR3 DNA follows: TGCAGCGCCTTCGGACCCCCCAGGGACGAGCAGTACTTC. The chain carries TRBV29-1 and TRBJ2-7, with TRBD1 as a possible D gene (5 bases). Germline V gene data show CDR1 as SQVTM and CDR2 as ANQGSEA. This CDR3 spans 13 amino acids. V shed 7 bases and J shed 5 bases, with 18 bases lying between them.

The sample holds a few counts of this clone. The junction departs from the called germline gene at one end, perhaps through a read error. The chain recombines TRBV7-9 with TRBJ2-1; 9 bases are shared with TRBD2. This CDR3 comprises 18 residues. CDR1 is SEHNR, CDR2 FQNEAQ, per germline (reference sequence). The CDR3 nucleotides are TGTTCCAGCAGCTTAAGGGGGGAACTAGCGGGCAGGGACAATGAGCAGTTCTTC. This translates into CSSSLRGELAGRDNEQFF.

V gene TRBV19 combines with J gene TRBJ2-5; 7 bases agree with TRBD1. The closer fit of TRBJ2-7 to the DNA end suggests the J call may be wrong. Germline CDR1 LNHDA, CDR2 SQIVND (reference sequence). The CDR3 is 14 amino acids. CDR3: CASSPRQGSYEQYF. The CDR3 DNA reads TGTGCCAGTAGTCCCCGACAGGGTTCCTACGAGCAGTACTTC.

The rearrangement links TRBV4-3 to TRBJ1-2; D remains ambiguous. The CDR3 consists of 14 residues. V was shortened by 5 bases and J by 5 bases, with 15 bases between the two germline ends. Germline V gene data show CDR1 as LGHNA and CDR2 as YSLEER. The CDR3 coding sequence is TGCGCCAGCAGCTTAGCCAGCCAATATTATGGCTACACCTTC. Its translation: CASSLASQYYGYTF.

This rearrangement joins TRBV10-3 to TRBJ1-6, with D perhaps matching TRBD1 (5 bases). V gave up 6 bases and J gave up 6 bases, with 12 bases separating them. Germline CDR1 is ENHRY and CDR2 is SYGVKD. This CDR3 is 14 amino acids long. CDR3 residues: CAIRQDPTNSPLHF. As DNA, the CDR3 is TGTGCCATCAGACAGGATCCGACTAATTCACCCCTCCACTTT.

This clone is a singleton in its sample. The chain recombines TRBV10-3 with TRBJ2-7; 9 nucleotides line up with TRBD1. V dropped 8 bases and J dropped 5; count of bases not matched to a gene: 1. CDR3 length: 11 residues. Germline-derived CDR1 and CDR2 are ENHRY and SYGVKD. CDR3 DNA: TGTGCCATCCGGACAGGGGACGAGCAGTACTTC. Translated: CAIRTGDEQYF.

Details on this clone: The junction does not match germline at one end; this may be a read error. The sample contains more than one DNA sequence encoding this CDR3. The CDR3 DNA follows: TGTGCCAGCAGTTTGCTGTACTCTAATTCCCCCCTCCACTTT. Translation gives CASSLLYSNSPLHF. This chain joins TRBV28 and TRBJ1-6; D remains ambiguous. CDR1 is MDHEN, CDR2 SYDVKM, per germline. The CDR3 totals 14 residues. The complete variable domain, with remaining parts taken from reference TRBV28 and TRBJ1-6, reads DVKVTQSSRYLVKRTGEKVFLECVQDMDHENMFWYRQDPGLGLRLIYFSYDVKMKEKGDIPEGYSVSREKKERFSLILESASTNQTSMYLCASSLLYSNSPLHFGNGTRLTVT.

This clone was counted between two and nine times. V is TRBV19 and J is TRBJ1-1; no firm D call. The CDR3 length is 12 residues. The germline CDR1 and CDR2 sequences are LNHDA and SQIVND (reference sequence). V gave up 2 bases and J gave up 8 bases, with 9 bases separating them. Here the CDR3 DNA reads TGTGCCAGTAGTATATCGGCAGGAGAAGCTTTCTTT. As protein: CASSISAGEAFF.

This chain uses TRBV5-4 with TRBJ2-7; 7 bases are shared with TRBD1. Germline CDR1 SGHNT, CDR2 YYREEE (reference sequence). Trimming took 3 bases from V and 6 from J; bases not matched to a gene: 12. The CDR3 has 15 residues. In nucleotides, the CDR3 is TGTGCCAGCAGCTCAGTCAGGGGACAGCTTGGCGAGCAGTACTTC. Protein sequence: CASSSVRGQLGEQYF.

The rearrangement uses TRBV28 and TRBJ2-5; 8 bases map to TRBD1. This CDR3 is 15 amino acids long. The germline V gene has CDR1 MDHEN and CDR2 SYDVKM. V lost 6 bases to trimming and J lost 1 base; unmatched junction nucleotides: 7. The CDR3: CASRPGTGIQETQYF. CDR3 sequence (DNA): TGTGCCAGCAGACCCGGGACAGGTATCCAAGAGACCCAGTACTTC.

This clone came up a few times. V is TRBV30 and J is TRBJ1-1; D perhaps matches TRBD1 (6 bases). The ends were cut back, 7 bases at V and 0 bases at J, with 21 bases in the middle. The CDR3 runs 16 residues. Germline V gene sequence: CDR1 GTSNPN, CDR2 SVGIG (reference sequence). The CDR3 here is CALSPPGHSMNTEAFF. The DNA for the CDR3 is TGTGCCTTATCACCCCCGGGACACTCTATGAACACTGAAGCTTTCTTT. Together with reference TRBV30 and TRBJ1-1, the CDR3 gives the full variable domain: SQTIHQWPATLVQPVGSPLSLECTVEGTSNPNLYWYRQAAGRGLQLLFYSVGIGQISSEVPQNLSASRPQDRQFILSSKKLLLSDSGFYLCALSPPGHSMNTEAFFGQGTRLTVV.

The sample holds one count of this clone. This same CDR3 is encoded by further DNA sequences in the sample. The chain has TRBV7-2 and TRBJ2-7; D is possibly TRBD2 (7 bases). The ends were cut back, 3 bases at V and 7 bases at J, with 16 bases in the middle. Germline lookup yields CDR1 SGHTA and CDR2 FQGNSA. This CDR3 contains 14 residues. The CDR3 loop is CASSFRAGDYEQYF. The CDR3 DNA reads TGTGCCAGCAGCTTCCGGGCAGGGGACTATGAGCAGTACTTC. The whole variable domain, remainder taken from reference TRBV7-2 and TRBJ2-7, is GAGVSQSPSNKVTEKGKDVELRCDPISGHTALYWYRQSLGQGLEFLIYFQGNSAPDKSGLPSDRFSAERTGGSVSTLTIQRTQQEDSAVYLCASSFRAGDYEQYFGPGTRLTVT.

This clone was found once. DNA of the CDR3: TGTGCCAGCTCACCGTCTTTCGCCCGGGACACTGAAGCTTTCTTT. This encodes CASSPSFARDTEAFF. This sequence joins TRBV18 and TRBJ1-1; D uncertain. V lost 3 bases and J lost 3, with 14 bases in between. Germline loops: CDR1 KGHSH, CDR2 LQKENI. This CDR3 has 15 amino acids.

V usage is TRBV19 and J usage is TRBJ1-1, with D perhaps matching TRBD1 (5 bases). CDR3 size: 15 residues. V lost 6 bases and J 1 base, leaving 15 bases between the germline ends. CDR1 and CDR2 (germline): LNHDA, SQIVND (reference sequence). CDR3 in amino acids: CASRTPDRENTEAFF. CDR3 in DNA: TGTGCCAGTAGAACTCCCGACAGAGAGAACACTGAAGCTTTCTTT.

The chain employs TRBV5-1 and TRBJ2-3, with D tentatively TRBD2 (7 bases). Trimming shortened V by 7 bases and J by 5 bases, and 14 bases separated the two germline ends. The CDR3 length is 13 residues. The germline gives CDR1 SGHRS, CDR2 YFSETQ. For the CDR3, the DNA is TGCGCCAGCGCGGGGGCTAGAGGAGATACGCAGTATTTT. Protein product: CASAGARGDTQYF.

In DNA, the CDR3 is TGTGCCAGCAGTTCCAGTTCATACAACTATGGCTACACCTTC. Amino acid sequence: CASSSSSYNYGYTF. The V call is TRBV6-9, the J call TRBJ1-2, with D unresolved. The CDR3 consists of 14 residues. V lost 4 bases, J lost 2 bases, and 11 bases lay in between. Germline CDR1 MNHGY, CDR2 SVAAGI.

This sequence joins TRBV30 and TRBJ1-1; D uncertain. V was pared by 0 bases and J by 2 bases, with 4 bases between. Germline V gene sequence: CDR1 GTSNPN, CDR2 SVGIG (reference sequence). This CDR3 is built from 12 residues. The CDR3 here is CAWSVGNTEAFF. CDR3 coding DNA: TGTGCCTGGAGTGTTGGCAACACTGAAGCTTTCTTT.

The rearrangement joins TRBV7-2 to TRBJ2-7; possibly TRBD1 for D (6 bases). Trimming removed 5 bases at V and 3 bases at J, with 8 bases between. Germline V lookup: CDR1 SGHTA, CDR2 FQGNSA. This CDR3 comprises 12 residues. CDR3 sequence reads: CASSPTGYEQYF. In DNA form, the CDR3 reads TGTGCCAGCAGCCCGACAGGCTACGAGCAGTACTTC.

This clone was recorded once. The chain is built from TRBV28 and TRBJ1-2, with a weak D call TRBD1 (5 bases). CDR1 MDHEN and CDR2 SYDVKM come from the germline V gene. The CDR3 covers 14 residues. Trimming removed 3 bases from V and 6 bases from J, with 14 bases in between. The DNA of the CDR3 is TGTGCCAGCAGTTTGGGGGGTGCGTATAATGGCTACACCTTC. Its translation is CASSLGGAYNGYTF.

V gene TRBV29-1 combines with J gene TRBJ2-1; tentative D call: TRBD1 (6 bases). Germline V gives CDR1 SQVTM, CDR2 ANQGSEA. This CDR3 spans 12 amino acids. Deletions cut 3 bases from V and 6 bases from J, with 9 bases between. CDR3 sequence: CSVERGSNEQFF. The CDR3 DNA reads TGCAGCGTTGAGAGGGGGAGCAATGAGCAGTTCTTC.

The chain employs TRBV19 and TRBJ1-5; 9 positions agree with TRBD1. The V gene's germline CDR1 is LNHDA and CDR2 SQIVND (reference sequence). J gave up 6 bases and V 5 bases, and 8 bases lay outside the gene matches. The CDR3 covers 15 residues. The DNA for the CDR3 is TGTGCCAGTAGTTCATCTGGGACAGGGCTTCAGCCCCAGCATTTT. This codes for CASSSSGTGLQPQHF.